The clone carrying this T cell receptor beta chain was observed a single time. The entry originates in a study of blood T cell repertoires in COVID-19. In the study overall: Acute-phase and convalescent COVID-19 samples originated in the United States, Italy and Spain. Nucleic acid was either cDNA or gDNA, and it came from T cells, B-cell-depleted T cells, or PBMCs.

Germline CDR1 reads MNHEY; CDR2 reads SVGAGI. This CDR3 region has 12 residues. V gave up 11 bases and J gave up 8 bases, with 18 bases separating them. Measured with immunoSEQ multiplex PCR; TCRdb has only the in-frame clones, and not every one. The repertoire consists of 95,000 to 150,000 clones, with about four fifths occurring once and the leading ten covering 16%. The rearrangement uses TRBV6-5 and TRBJ1-2; D may be TRBD1 (5 bases). This sequence was found in a man aged 60-69 years with active or convalescent COVID-19. The sequencing sample was made of peripheral blood. The CDR3 nucleotides are TGTGCCTGTGGGGAGGGGCCTAGGGGCTACACCTTC. Its protein is CACGEGPRGYTF.